The 32 T cell receptor beta chains reported below all come from one sample, sequenced in a study of T cell clonality in common variable immunodeficiency (dated by TCRdb to between 2015 and 2016). The library was produced with the immunoSEQ multiplex PCR assay. TCRdb took this table from immuneACCESS and kept in-frame rearrangements with V and J called. Such tables lack part of the clones; where checked against another copy, unresolved V genes explain under half of the gap, and the rest is unexplained. This sample shows about 45,000 clones, and none of them turns up only once. Approximately 0.68% of the sample is taken by the ten largest. Source material: peripheral blood mononuclear cells. The receptor source for this set is a person aged 18 to 75 in good health.

This clone came up many times. The CDR3 end is not reached by the read, which stops 3 residues before it; the germline J gene fills it in. The chain employs TRBV7-3 and TRBJ2-3; TRBD2 is a possible D gene (6 bases). The CDR3 runs to 17 residues. Trimming stripped 5 bases from V and 0 bases from J, with 18 bases between. The germline CDR1 and CDR2 sequences are SGHTA and FQGTGA. The CDR3 DNA, read in part, is TGTGCCAGCAGCCTTGGGCGGGGTATCACTAGCACAGATACG. It translates to CASSLGRGITSTDT. The full CDR3 protein is CASSLGRGITSTDTQYF. The full variable domain, completed using reference TRBV7-3 and TRBJ2-3, is GAGVSQTPSNKVTEKGKYVELRCDPISGHTALYWYRQSLGQGPEFLIYFQGTGAADDSGLPNDRFFAVRPEGSVSTLKIQRTERGDSAVYLCASSLGRGITSTDTQYFGPGTRLTVL.

This clone has a count of ten or more. The read terminates 3 residues before the CDR3 end, so the remaining end is supplied by the germline J gene. The gene calls are TRBV27 and TRBJ2-1; 8 bases agree with TRBD1. This CDR3 region has 14 residues. Germline assignment: CDR1 MNHEY and CDR2 SMNVEV (reference sequence). J gave up 7 bases and V 8 bases, and 10 bases lay outside the gene matches. Incomplete CDR3 DNA: TGTGCCAGCTTCGATGGGACAGGTTGGAATGAG. Amino acid sequence: CASFDGTGWNE. The complete CDR3 protein is CASFDGTGWNEQFF.

Turning to this clone: The CDR3 extends 3 residues past the end of the read, so its final part is completed from the germline J gene. J is TRBJ2-3 and V is TRBV7-3; 8 nucleotides line up with TRBD2. J lost 0 bases, V lost 5 bases, and 4 bases had no gene match. CDR1 and CDR2 from the germline V gene are SGHTA and FQGTGA. The CDR3 totals 15 residues. This CDR3 is CASSRGGQSTDTQYF. The covered CDR3 bases are TGTGCCAGCAGCCGGGGGGGGCAAAGCACAGATACG.

This clone has a count of ten or more. The CDR3 goes on 3 residues after the read ends, and that part is filled in from the germline J gene. This sequence joins TRBV29-1 and TRBJ1-1; TRBD1 matches 8 bases. The CDR3 spans 12 residues. Germline V gene lookup returns CDR1 SQVTM and CDR2 ANQGSEA. The CDR3 DNA, read in part, is TGCAGCGCCGGACAGGGTGAGGCATTA. This sequence encodes CSAGQGEAL. In full, the CDR3 reads CSAGQGEALAFF.

This clone showed up many times. The CDR3 end is not reached by the read, which stops 3 residues before it; the germline J gene fills it in. The chain links TRBV18 to TRBJ1-4; 7 bases are shared with TRBD1. Germline CDR1 and CDR2: KGHSH and LQKENI. This CDR3 spans 19 amino acids. V was pared by 2 bases and J by 0 bases, with 12 bases of the junction left unmatched. CDR3 loop: CASSPSGQANVATNEKLFF. The CDR3 DNA, read in part, is TGTGCCAGCTCACCATCCGGACAGGCCAATGTTGCAACTAATGAAAAA. Based on the CDR3 plus reference TRBV18 and TRBJ1-4, the full variable domain is NAGVMQNPRHLVRRRGQEARLRCSPMKGHSHVYWYRQLPEEGLKFMVYLQKENIIDESGMPKERFSAEFPKEGPSILRIQQVVRGDSAAYFCASSPSGQANVATNEKLFFGSGTQLSVL.

There are many counts of this clone. The observed sequence ends 3 residues before the CDR3 terminus, with the missing tail filled in from the germline J gene. The chain links TRBV4-1 to TRBJ2-7, with 8 bases identical to TRBD1. CDR3 length: 15 amino acids. V was pared by 2 bases and J by 4 bases, with 7 bases of the junction left unmatched. Germline loops: CDR1 MGHRA, CDR2 YSYEKL. Incomplete CDR3 DNA: TGCGCCAGCAGCCAACAAGCGACAGGGGATTACGAG. This encodes CASSQQATGDYE. The whole CDR3 sequence reads CASSQQATGDYEQYF.

This clone was detected ten times or more. The read terminates 3 residues before the CDR3 end, so the remaining end is supplied by the germline J gene. V usage is TRBV6-1 and J usage is TRBJ2-7; D gene unclear. The germline gives CDR1 MNHNS, CDR2 SASEGT. This CDR3 comprises 15 residues. V lost 4 bases and J 3 bases, leaving 16 bases between the germline ends. CDR3 DNA, as far as it was read: TGTGCCAGCAGTGCCGAAAAAAGTACTGGCTACGAG. Translated, it gives CASSAEKSTGYE. The full CDR3 protein is CASSAEKSTGYEQYF.

This clone was counted at least ten times. Partial CDR3 DNA: TGTGCCAGTAGGGGGACCGGAGCGGGGGGCCTATCAACC. Encoded protein: CASRGTGAGGLST. The whole CDR3 protein reads CASRGTGAGGLSTQYF. The gene calls are TRBV19 and TRBJ2-5, with 9 bases identical to TRBD2. The read terminates 3 residues ahead of where the CDR3 ends, so the germline J gene completes it. Germline CDR1 reads LNHDA; CDR2 reads SQIVND (reference sequence). The CDR3 is 16 amino acids.

This clone was seen many times. The read terminates 3 residues ahead of where the CDR3 ends, so the germline J gene completes it. The J gene is TRBJ1-1, the V gene TRBV30; TRBD1 might be the D (6 bases). The CDR3 length is 15 residues. Trimming took off 1 base at V and 3 bases at J, with 15 bases between the two ends. CDR1 is GTSNPN, CDR2 SVGIG, per germline (reference sequence). The CDR3: CAWSAYPGQYTEAFF. CDR3 DNA, as far as it was read: TGTGCCTGGAGTGCATATCCTGGACAGTACACTGAA.

There are many counts of this clone. The read ends 3 residues shy of where the CDR3 ends; the end is completed using the germline J gene. The chain combines TRBV3-1 (or the pseudogene TRBV3-2) with TRBJ2-7; 11 positions agree with TRBD1. Germline lookup yields CDR1 LGHDT and CDR2 YNNKEL (reference sequence). CDR3 length: 15 amino acids. With V trimmed by 4 bases and J by 2 bases, 4 bases remained unmatched. The CDR3 DNA, read in part, is TGTGCCAGCAGCCTACCGGGACAGGGGGCCTACGAG. Residues: CASSLPGQGAYE. The complete CDR3 protein is CASSLPGQGAYEQYF.

Many counts were recorded for this clone. The read falls 3 residues short of the CDR3 end, and the missing part is taken from the germline J gene. This sequence joins TRBV7-9 and TRBJ1-2; 8 bases line up with TRBD1. Germline CDR1 reads SEHNR; CDR2 reads FQNEAQ (reference sequence). The CDR3 runs 13 residues. Unmatched junction bases numbered 2, after V lost 5 bases and J lost 3 bases. The sequenced part of the CDR3 DNA is TGTGCCAGCAGCCAACAGGGGGACTATGGC. Translated: CASSQQGDYG. The whole CDR3 is CASSQQGDYGYTF.

This clone has at least ten counts. With the read ending 3 residues before the CDR3 end, the germline J gene is used to fill in that end. This rearrangement joins TRBV5-1 to TRBJ2-5; D may be TRBD2 (6 bases). The V end lost 0 bases, the J end lost 2 bases, and 11 bases lay between the germline ends. CDR3 length: 15 residues. Germline V gene data show CDR1 as SGHRS and CDR2 as YFSETQ. The CDR3 bases that were read are TGCGCCAGCAGCTTGGAATCAAGCGGGCAAGAGACC. Amino acid sequence: CASSLESSGQET. The whole CDR3 sequence is CASSLESSGQETQYF. Complete variable domain (other parts from reference TRBV5-1 and TRBJ2-5): KAGVTQTPRYLIKTRGQQVTLSCSPISGHRSVSWYQQTPGQGLQFLFEYFSETQRNKGNFPGRFSGRQFSNSRSEMNVSTLELGDSALYLCASSLESSGQETQYFGPGTRLLVL.

Many counts were recorded for this clone. The read ends 3 residues shy of where the CDR3 ends; the end is completed using the germline J gene. V gene TRBV20-1 combines with J gene TRBJ2-1; no reliable D call. Per germline, CDR1 DFQATT and CDR2 SNEGSKA (reference sequence). The CDR3 sequence is 14 residues long. V lost 3 bases and J lost 0, with 9 bases in between. Here the CDR3 reads CSASSESSYNEQFF. The sequenced part of the CDR3 DNA is TGCAGTGCTAGCAGCGAGAGCTCCTACAATGAG.

This clone came up many times. The CDR3 end lies 3 residues beyond the end of the read and is filled in from the germline J gene. This sequence joins TRBV7-9 and TRBJ1-2; D call uncertain. The CDR3 length is 15 residues. Trimming took off 3 bases at V and 0 bases at J, with 11 bases between the two ends. CDR1 is SEHNR, CDR2 FQNEAQ, per germline (reference sequence). The CDR3 bases that were read are TGTGCCAGCAGCTTCACTATGGCAGCTAACTATGGC. Translated, it gives CASSFTMAANYG. The CDR3 in its entirety is CASSFTMAANYGYTF.

Ten or more counts support this clone. The read is 3 residues too short to cover the CDR3 end, so that end is filled in from the germline J gene. The chain carries TRBV13 and TRBJ1-2; maybe TRBD1 (6 bases). Germline V CDR1 and CDR2: PRHDT, FYEKMQ (reference sequence). The V gene lost 3 bases and the J gene lost 0 bases, with 17 bases spanning the gap. This CDR3 is built from 17 residues. CDR3 amino acids: CASSFLSEQGSNYGYTF. The part of the CDR3 DNA that was read is TGTGCCAGCAGCTTTCTATCCGAACAGGGTTCTAACTATGGC.

This clone showed up many times. The CDR3 is cut off 3 residues early in the read; its end comes from the germline J gene. The gene calls are TRBV29-1 and TRBJ2-7, with TRBD1 as a possible D gene (7 bases). The V end was cut by 3 bases, the J end by 5 bases, with 17 bases between. From germline, CDR1 is SQVTM and CDR2 ANQGSEA. CDR3 length equals 14 residues. CDR3 DNA, as far as it was read: TGCAGCGTTGACCCCGGCAGGGGGGACCACGAG. It specifies CSVDPGRGDHE. The CDR3 in its entirety is CSVDPGRGDHEQYF.

This clone was observed at least ten times. The CDR3 end falls 3 residues outside the read, so it is completed with the germline J gene. This chain uses TRBV7-9 with TRBJ1-1; TRBD1 aligns across 9 bases. V dropped 3 bases and J dropped 0; count of bases not matched to a gene: 2. Germline CDR1 SEHNR, CDR2 FQNEAQ (reference sequence). CDR3 length: 15 residues. The CDR3 is CASSFGQGMNTEAFF. The CDR3 bases that were read are TGTGCCAGCAGCTTTGGACAGGGGATGAACACTGAA.

This clone was seen repeatedly, ten times or more. The CDR3 goes on 3 residues after the read ends, and that part is filled in from the germline J gene. The rearrangement uses TRBV3-1 (or the pseudogene TRBV3-2) and TRBJ2-5; 7 bases are a match to TRBD1. This CDR3 comprises 15 residues. CDR1 is LGHDT and CDR2 is YNNKEL in the germline V gene (reference sequence). V trimming: 0 bases; J trimming: 5 bases; junction bases outside the gene matches: 6. CDR3 protein: CASSQETGPWETQYF. CDR3 bases read: TGTGCCAGCAGCCAAGAGACAGGGCCTTGGGAGACC.

This clone has at least ten counts. The read stops 3 residues short of the end of the CDR3; the missing end is completed from the germline J gene. The chain has TRBV11-2 and TRBJ2-2; the D is unclear. The CDR3 consists of 12 residues. CDR1 and CDR2 from the germline V gene are SGHAT and FQNNGV. V was pared by 5 bases and J by 2 bases, with 3 bases between. Partial CDR3 DNA: TGTGCCAGCAGCGTAAACACCGGGGAG. It is translated as CASSVNTGE. The full CDR3 is CASSVNTGELFF.

In this sample, this clone turned up many times. The sequence runs out 3 residues before the end of the CDR3; the remainder is reconstructed from the germline J gene. V gene TRBV7-9 combines with J gene TRBJ2-7, with TRBD2 matching over 7 bases. Germline loops: CDR1 SEHNR, CDR2 FQNEAQ (reference sequence). V lost 5 bases, J lost 4 bases, and 5 bases stayed unmatched. This CDR3 contains 13 residues. CDR3 loop: CASSPGLFYEQYF. The sequenced part of the CDR3 DNA is TGTGCCAGCAGCCCGGGACTATTTTACGAG.

This clone was detected ten times or more. Read coverage stops 3 residues before the CDR3 terminus; the germline J gene supplies the remainder. The V and J genes are TRBV7-3 and TRBJ2-7; TRBD2 is a possible D gene (5 bases). CDR1 and CDR2 (germline): SGHTA, FQGTGA. Trimming removed 2 bases at V and 1 base at J, with 12 bases between. The CDR3 spans 15 residues. The sequenced part of the CDR3 DNA is TGTGCCAGCAGCTTAGGCCGGGGTCCTTCCTACGAG. It codes for CASSLGRGPSYE. The whole CDR3 sequence is CASSLGRGPSYEQYF.

Many counts were recorded for this clone. The DNA ends 3 residues before the CDR3 does, and the rest of the CDR3 is filled in from the germline J gene. The chain is built from TRBV7-2 and TRBJ2-4; D gene unclear. From germline, CDR1 is SGHTA and CDR2 FQGNSA. The V gene lost 0 bases and the J gene lost 2 bases, with 5 bases spanning the gap. The length of the CDR3 is 14 residues. CDR3 bases read: TGTGCCAGCAGCTTAGCGCAGACCAAAAACATT. Its protein product is CASSLAQTKNI. The complete CDR3 sequence is CASSLAQTKNIQYF.

This clone was picked up many times. The observed sequence ends 3 residues before the CDR3 terminus, with the missing tail filled in from the germline J gene. V is TRBV13 and J is TRBJ2-1; no reliable D call. The V gene lost 2 bases and the J gene lost 7 bases, with 6 bases spanning the gap. The CDR3 has 12 amino acids. Germline V gene lookup returns CDR1 PRHDT and CDR2 FYEKMQ (reference sequence). Incomplete CDR3 DNA: TGTGCCAGCAGCTTAAATTCGAATGAG. Translation: CASSLNSNE. The entire CDR3 is CASSLNSNEQFF.

This clone was seen ten or more times. The read gets to within 3 residues of the CDR3 end, and the germline J gene fills in the rest. The J gene is TRBJ2-7, the V gene TRBV12-3 or TRBV12-4; D perhaps matches TRBD2 (5 bases). V lost 3 bases, J lost 6 bases, and 15 bases lay in between. This CDR3 is 14 amino acids long. CDR3 DNA (partial): TGTGCCAGCAGTTTTTCCGCGCCGGGGTTCGAG. Encoded protein: CASSFSAPGFE. The CDR3 in its entirety is CASSFSAPGFEQYF.

This clone appeared many times. Coverage ceases 3 residues before the CDR3 finishes, and the germline J gene fills in the end. The chain uses TRBV20-1 and TRBJ2-7, with D possibly matching TRBD1 (6 bases). The V gene's germline CDR1 is DFQATT and CDR2 SNEGSKA (reference sequence). Trimming pared 5 bases from V and 1 base from J, leaving 24 bases between. The CDR3 runs to 17 residues. This CDR3 is CSASRGFQLLRSYEQYF. The sequenced CDR3 bases are TGCAGTGCTTCCAGGGGCTTCCAGCTTTTAAGGTCCTACGAG.

This clone was recorded at least ten times. From the germline J gene comes the end of the CDR3, since the read stops 3 residues before it. J is TRBJ1-5 and V is TRBV12-3 or TRBV12-4; a weak D match, TRBD1 (5 bases). The CDR3 totals 13 residues. Trimming left V 5 bases short and J 4 bases short, with 9 bases between. The CDR3 sequence: CASSHGHNQPQHF. The sequenced part of the CDR3 DNA is TGTGCCAGCAGTCATGGACATAATCAGCCC.

This clone was recorded at least ten times. The read finishes 3 residues shy of the CDR3 end, and the germline J gene is used to complete it. The V gene is TRBV4-1, the J gene TRBJ2-1, with 9 bases aligning to TRBD2. J lost 7 bases, V lost 0 bases, and 4 bases had no gene match. The CDR3 runs to 15 residues. The germline V gene has CDR1 MGHRA and CDR2 YSYEKL. The CDR3 protein is CASSQEWRGGNEQFF. The CDR3 DNA, read in part, is TGCGCCAGCAGCCAAGAGTGGCGGGGGGGTAATGAG.

This clone has ten or more counts. Read coverage stops 3 residues before the CDR3 terminus; the germline J gene supplies the remainder. The rearrangement links TRBV20-1 to TRBJ2-7, with 11 bases matching TRBD1. This CDR3 has 17 residues. The germline gives CDR1 DFQATT, CDR2 SNEGSKA (reference sequence). The V and J ends lost 3 bases and 3 bases, in that order; junction bases with no gene match: 13. The DNA read from the CDR3 is TGCAGTGCTAGCTCCCCGGGACAGGGGGGAGCATACTACGAG. It translates to CSASSPGQGGAYYE. The entire CDR3 protein is CSASSPGQGGAYYEQYF.

This clone showed up many times. The read terminates 3 residues ahead of where the CDR3 ends, so the germline J gene completes it. This chain connects TRBV4-1 to TRBJ2-7; the D is unclear. The germline CDR1 and CDR2 sequences are MGHRA and YSYEKL. The CDR3 totals 13 residues. With 3 bases removed from V and 5 bases from J, the gap between germline ends came to 11 bases. CDR3 sequence: CASSQDPRDEQYF. The part of the CDR3 DNA that was read is TGCGCCAGCAGCCAGGATCCCCGGGACGAG.

This clone was seen a handful of times. A single base separates this from a much larger clone, so it may be a read error. The CDR3 sequence is CAIRSGGSTDTQYF. The CDR3 bases that were read are TGTGCCATCAGGTCGGGGGGCAGCACAGATACC. The chain joins TRBV10-3 to TRBJ2-5; a weak D match, TRBD2 (7 bases). Sequencing ends 3 residues short of the CDR3 end; the germline J gene provides the rest. The CDR3 sequence is 14 residues long. From germline, CDR1 is ENHRY and CDR2 SYGVKD.

A word on this clone: Other nucleotide sequences from this sample produce the same CDR3. Partial CDR3 DNA: TGCGCCAGCAGCTCAGGATTGGCGGGGGGCAACAATGAG. Its translation: CASSSGLAGGNNE. The full-length CDR3 reads as CASSSGLAGGNNEQFF. The chain combines TRBV5-1 with TRBJ2-1, with TRBD2 matching over 8 bases. Read sequence stops 3 residues before the CDR3 end, and the germline J gene provides the missing end. Germline CDR1 SGHRS, CDR2 YFSETQ. The V segment lost 3 bases and the J segment 5 bases; nucleotides outside the gene matches: 10. This CDR3 spans 16 amino acids.

This clone has a count of ten or more. The junction departs from germline at one end; a sequencing error may be responsible. The read terminates 3 residues ahead of where the CDR3 ends, so the germline J gene completes it. The V call is TRBV30, the J call TRBJ2-1; possible D gene TRBD2, 6 bases. CDR1 and CDR2 (germline): GTSNPN, SVGIG (reference sequence). The CDR3 totals 15 residues. The CDR3 bases that were read are TGTGCCTGGAGTGTAGGCGGCCTGGACTACGATGAG. Its translation is CAWSVGGLDYDE. In full, the CDR3 reads CAWSVGGLDYDEQFF. The complete variable domain, with remaining parts taken from reference TRBV30 and TRBJ2-1, reads SQTIHQWPATLVQPVGSPLSLECTVEGTSNPNLYWYRQAAGRGLQLLFYSVGIGQISSEVPQNLSASRPQDRQFILSSKKLLLSDSGFYLCAWSVGGLDYDEQFFGPGTRLTVL.